Presented here are 4 T cell receptor beta chains from one specimen sequenced in a study of T cells in women clearing cervical HPV infection. Sequenced by immunoSEQ multiplex PCR; TCRdb stores in-frame clones only, minus some. The table for this sample gives some 21,000 clones. Sequencing input: blood buffy coat. Every receptor here comes from a woman between 18 and 70 years old with a cervical HPV16 infection that either progressed to CIN3+ or cleared (not recorded which).

With respect to this clone: The read gets to within 3 residues of the CDR3 end, and the germline J gene fills in the rest. V usage is TRBV30 and J usage is TRBJ1-2; 10 nucleotides line up with TRBD1. Per the germline V gene, CDR1 is GTSNPN and CDR2 is SVGIG (reference sequence). V dropped 3 bases and J dropped 2; count of bases not matched to a gene: 12. The CDR3 contains 17 residues. The CDR3 sequence: CAWSLIYPGQGNYGYTF. The sequenced part of the CDR3 DNA is TGTGCCTGGAGCCTAATATACCCGGGACAGGGGAACTATGGC.

In regard to this clone: Read data end 3 residues before the CDR3 end; the end is taken from the germline J gene. V and J are TRBV10-3 and TRBJ2-6; D unresolved. With 7 bases removed from V and 1 base from J, the gap between germline ends came to 8 bases. Looked up from germline, CDR1 is ENHRY and CDR2 is SYGVKD. This CDR3 spans 14 amino acids. The CDR3 DNA, read in part, is TGTGCCATCACCGATAGATCTGGGGCCAACGTC. Translating gives CAITDRSGANV. The CDR3 in full is CAITDRSGANVLTF.

About this clone: The read halts 3 residues ahead of the CDR3 end, with the missing end drawn from the germline J gene. This sequence joins TRBV6-2 or TRBV6-3 and TRBJ2-7; 8 nucleotides match TRBD1. The CDR3 is made up of 16 amino acids. The trim removed 4 bases at V and 3 bases at J, leaving 11 bases unmatched. CDR1 and CDR2 (germline): MNHEY, SVGEGT. The sequenced part of the CDR3 DNA is TGTGCCAGCAGTTTACCCGACAGGGGTCCCCTCTACGAG. This codes for CASSLPDRGPLYE. The whole CDR3 is CASSLPDRGPLYEQYF.

As concerns this clone: The read terminates 3 residues before the CDR3 end, so the remaining end is supplied by the germline J gene. The rearrangement joins TRBV4-1 to TRBJ2-7; D ambiguous. From germline, CDR1 is MGHRA and CDR2 YSYEKL. The CDR3 totals 13 residues. The germline V and J ends were trimmed by 2 bases and 6 bases, with 11 bases remaining between them. The CDR3 here is CASSQPPTGEQYF. The CDR3 bases that were read are TGCGCCAGCAGCCAACCCCCCACGGGCGAG.